The 9 T cell receptor beta chains presented below share a single source sample, sequenced in a study of T cell repertoires in cytomegalovirus infection. These receptors' antigens are unknown. TCRdb reprocessed the reads with MiXCR, giving one entry per CDR3 protein. Found here are around 900,000 distinct CDR3 sequences, roughly 30% of them singletons; the top ten hold 10% to 15%. The sequenced sample was cultured CD8+ T cells from PBMCs, obtained from culture after CMV antigen stimulation. The receptors shown here come from a human donor in good health (CMV status not recorded). Some clones in this sample may be carry-over from other donors' samples.

CDR3 protein: CARSDVTGELFF. CDR3 coding DNA: TGTGCCAGGTCAGACGTTACCGGGGAGCTGTTTTTT. The V call is TRBV2, the J call TRBJ2-2; D unclear. Trimming removed 9 bases at V and 5 bases at J, with 10 bases between. The CDR3 is 12 amino acids. Per the germline V gene, CDR1 is SNHLY and CDR2 is FYNNEI.

Only a few counts were recorded for this clonotype. The chain combines TRBV7-9 with TRBJ2-2, with TRBD2 matching 8 bases. CDR1 and CDR2 (germline): SEHNR, FQNEAQ (reference sequence). V gave up 5 bases and J gave up 6 bases; unmatched junction bases: 11. The CDR3 has 16 residues. This chain's CDR3 is CASSPPGTRRSGELFF. DNA for the CDR3: TGTGCCAGCAGCCCTCCCGGGACTAGACGGTCCGGGGAGCTGTTTTTT.

The J gene is TRBJ2-7, the V gene TRBV2; TRBD1 might be the D (5 bases). The V end lost 10 bases, the J end lost 0 bases, and 13 bases lay between the germline ends. This CDR3 spans 13 amino acids. Germline V gives CDR1 SNHLY, CDR2 FYNNEI. This CDR3 is CANRPGPSYEQYF. Here the CDR3 DNA reads TGTGCCAACAGGCCCGGACCCTCCTACGAGCAGTACTTC.

This clonotype has just a few counts. The chain links TRBV5-6 to TRBJ2-3, with a possible D match to TRBD2 (6 bases). CDR1 SGHDT and CDR2 YYEEEE come from the germline V gene. Between the trimmed V and J ends, which lost 3 bases and 4 bases, there was a span of 12 bases. This CDR3 is built from 14 residues. CDR3 in amino acids: CASSSRGGADTQYF. CDR3 nucleotide sequence: TGTGCCAGCAGCTCACGGGGAGGAGCAGATACGCAGTATTTT. The complete variable domain, with remaining parts taken from reference TRBV5-6 and TRBJ2-3, reads DAGVTQSPTHLIKTRGQQVTLRCSPKSGHDTVSWYQQALGQGPQFIFQYYEEEERQRGNFPDRFSGHQFPNYSSELNVNALLLGDSALYLCASSSRGGADTQYFGPGTRLTVL.

V and J are TRBV7-9 and TRBJ1-1; TRBD1 agrees at 7 bases. The CDR3 runs to 16 residues. Trimming took 5 bases from V and 0 from J; bases not matched to a gene: 9. Germline V gene data show CDR1 as SEHNR and CDR2 as FQNEAQ (reference sequence). CDR3 protein: CASSPRDSGLNTEAFF. The CDR3 DNA is TGTGCCAGCAGCCCCCGGGACAGTGGGTTGAACACTGAAGCTTTCTTT.

The chain carries TRBV23-1 and TRBJ2-7, with D unresolved. TRBV23-1 is sorted into the ORF group, with uncertain function. V was trimmed by 4 bases and J by 0 bases, leaving 7 bases between them. The CDR3 loop spans 13 amino acids. CDR3 coding DNA: TGCGCCAGCAGTCCCCCCCCCTCCTACGAGCAGTACGTC. Its translation: CASSPPPSYEQYV.

The sample holds many counts of this clonotype. The chain carries TRBV7-2 and TRBJ2-3; TRBD2 matches at 12 bases. Germline CDR1 and CDR2: SGHTA and FQGNSA. The trim removed 6 bases at V and 4 bases at J, leaving 5 bases unmatched. CDR3 length: 15 residues. CDR3 loop: CASSPSGGASDTQYF. The CDR3 nucleotides are TGTGCCAGCAGTCCTAGCGGGGGGGCCTCAGATACGCAGTATTTT.

This clonotype was counted only a few times. The rearrangement joins TRBV6-5 to TRBJ2-7, with 8 bases that match TRBD1. The CDR3 is 14 amino acids. Losses at the gene ends were 7 bases for V and 7 bases for J; bases not matched to a gene: 12. Germline CDR1 reads MNHEY; CDR2 reads SVGAGI. This chain's CDR3 is CASTDGTGDPEQYF. The CDR3 DNA follows: TGTGCCAGCACCGACGGGACAGGAGACCCAGAGCAGTACTTC.

The chain links TRBV6-4 to TRBJ1-1, with D perhaps matching TRBD1 (5 bases). The CDR3 runs 13 residues. Trimming stripped 0 bases from V and 7 bases from J, with 9 bases between. CDR1 MRHNA and CDR2 SNTAGT come from the germline V gene. CDR3 region: CASSDSMGGEAFF. In DNA, the CDR3 is TGTGCCAGCAGTGACTCGATGGGGGGTGAAGCTTTCTTT.